These 29 T cell receptor beta chains share one sample of origin, sequenced in a study of blood T cell repertoires in COVID-19. Sequencing was performed with immunoSEQ multiplex PCR; in TCRdb, only in-frame clones are kept and a portion is missing. The sample holds 240,000 or so clones, 70% to 85% seen once. The sample comprised peripheral blood. These receptors all stem from a woman of 80 years or more with acute or convalescent COVID-19.

This chain links TRBV10-3 with TRBJ1-5; TRBD1 might be the D (6 bases). V shed 2 bases and J shed 1 base, with 9 bases lying between them. CDR1 is ENHRY and CDR2 is SYGVKD in the germline V gene. The CDR3 runs to 15 residues. DNA for the CDR3: TGTGCCATCAGTGAGGACAGGTTGAGCAATCAGCCCCAGCATTTT. It translates to CAISEDRLSNQPQHF.

The chain joins TRBV30 to TRBJ1-2; 7 nucleotides line up with TRBD1. Germline V lookup: CDR1 GTSNPN, CDR2 SVGIG (reference sequence). The CDR3 runs to 12 residues. V lost 2 bases, J lost 6 bases, and 3 bases stayed unmatched. CDR3 coding DNA: TGTGCCTGGAGTACCAGGGGGGATGGCTACACCTTC. This gives the protein CAWSTRGDGYTF.

This chain uses TRBV14 with TRBJ1-2; a weak D match, TRBD1 (6 bases). This CDR3 is 15 amino acids long. Germline V gene sequence: CDR1 SGHDN, CDR2 FVKESK. Trimming left V 7 bases short and J 1 base short, with 16 bases between. CDR3 in DNA: TGTGCCAGCATTCACCGACAGGTAATTAACTATGGCTACACCTTC. This sequence encodes CASIHRQVINYGYTF.

The chain has TRBV19 and TRBJ2-4, with a tentative D call TRBD1 (6 bases). The CDR3 is 19 amino acids. The germline V gene has CDR1 LNHDA and CDR2 SQIVND (reference sequence). V lost 3 bases and J 0 bases, leaving 21 bases between the germline ends. The CDR3 loop is CASSIGLRDTTLAKNIQYF. The CDR3 nucleotides read TGTGCCAGTAGTATCGGGTTACGGGACACAACCCTAGCCAAAAACATTCAGTACTTC.

V gene TRBV7-8 combines with J gene TRBJ2-7; 7 positions match TRBD1. With V trimmed by 5 bases and J by 4 bases, 11 bases remained unmatched. CDR1 is SGHVS and CDR2 is FQNEAQ in the germline V gene. The CDR3 covers 15 residues. The CDR3 sequence is CASSLNRGSIYEQYF. As DNA, the CDR3 is TGTGCCAGCAGCCTTAACAGGGGCTCAATATACGAGCAGTACTTC.

The gene calls are TRBV7-2 and TRBJ2-1; D is unclear. The CDR3 is 14 residues long. From germline, CDR1 is SGHTA and CDR2 FQGNSA. With 1 base removed from V and 0 bases from J, the gap between germline ends came to 4 bases. The CDR3 region has the DNA TGTGCCAGCAGCTTAGGTAGCTCCTACAATGAGCAGTTCTTC. This gives the protein CASSLGSSYNEQFF.

V and J are TRBV4-1 and TRBJ1-4; D call uncertain. Trimming removed 1 base at V and 4 bases at J, with 10 bases between. There are 15 residues in the CDR3. Germline CDR1 reads MGHRA; CDR2 reads YSYEKL. CDR3 DNA: TGCGCCAGCAGCCAAGTGGGCCAGTTTAATGAAAAACTGTTTTTT. Translated, it gives CASSQVGQFNEKLFF.

This rearrangement joins TRBV19 to TRBJ2-2, with 8 bases identical to TRBD1. V was clipped by 5 bases and J by 3 bases; unmatched bases: 5. Germline values: CDR1 LNHDA, CDR2 SQIVND (reference sequence). CDR3 length: 15 residues. Here the CDR3 DNA reads TGTGCCAGTAGTGCGGACAGGGCGTACACCGGGGAGCTGTTTTTT. Protein: CASSADRAYTGELFF.

The chain employs TRBV29-1 and TRBJ1-1, with TRBD1 as a possible D gene (5 bases). The CDR3 runs to 14 residues. Per the germline V gene, CDR1 is SQVTM and CDR2 is ANQGSEA. V gave up 8 bases and J gave up 5 bases, with 21 bases separating them. In DNA form, the CDR3 reads TGCAGCAGCAAATACGGCACAGGACGGACTGAAGCTTTCTTT. Translated: CSSKYGTGRTEAFF.

The rearrangement uses TRBV4-1 and TRBJ1-5, with 7 nucleotides matching TRBD1. V was pared by 8 bases and J by 5 bases, with 12 bases of the junction left unmatched. This CDR3 is built from 15 residues. Germline assignment: CDR1 MGHRA and CDR2 YSYEKL. The CDR3 DNA follows: TGCGCCAGCTCAACCCTAGACAGGGATGATCAGCCCCAGCATTTT. Amino acid sequence: CASSTLDRDDQPQHF.

This chain links TRBV18 with TRBJ2-2; TRBD1 aligns across 7 bases. The CDR3 spans 17 residues. The V gene end was trimmed by 6 bases and the J gene end by 0 bases; junction bases not matched to a gene: 10. Germline lookup yields CDR1 KGHSH and CDR2 LQKENI. CDR3: CASSRSTGTANTGELFF. The CDR3 DNA follows: TGTGCCAGCTCGCGATCAACCGGGACAGCGAACACCGGGGAGCTGTTTTTT.

The chain employs TRBV12-5 and TRBJ2-7; 13 bases fit TRBD2. The germline V gene encodes CDR1 LGHNT and CDR2 FRNRAP. After removal of 4 bases from V and 11 bases from J, the junction contained 8 bases not matched to a gene. The CDR3 covers 14 residues. CDR3 loop: CASGWGTSGEPEYF. Written as DNA, the CDR3 is TGTGCTAGTGGTTGGGGGACTAGCGGGGAACCCGAGTACTTC.

The V call is TRBV18, the J call TRBJ2-1, with D unclear. CDR1 and CDR2 (germline): KGHSH, LQKENI. V was clipped by 2 bases and J by 10 bases, with 12 bases between them. This CDR3 spans 13 amino acids. The DNA of the CDR3 is TGTGCCAGCTCACCAATCAACAACCAGGAGCAGTTCTTC. Translating it yields CASSPINNQEQFF.

The chain employs TRBV19 and TRBJ2-2, with 8 bases aligning to TRBD2. V lost 7 bases, J lost 4 bases, and 11 bases stayed unmatched. CDR1 is LNHDA and CDR2 is SQIVND in the germline V gene (reference sequence). This CDR3 is 16 amino acids long. The CDR3 spells CASNPGGGLSTGELFF. CDR3 coding DNA: TGTGCCAGTAATCCCGGGGGGGGACTGAGCACCGGGGAGCTGTTTTTT.

V gene TRBV19 combines with J gene TRBJ2-6, with 11 nucleotides matching TRBD2. Trimming took 7 bases from V and 3 from J; bases not matched to a gene: 8. The germline V gene has CDR1 LNHDA and CDR2 SQIVND (reference sequence). This CDR3 region has 17 residues. This CDR3 is CASNSGGASGGANVLTF. DNA of the CDR3: TGTGCCAGTAATAGCGGGGGGGCCTCAGGTGGGGCCAACGTCCTGACTTTC.

The chain has TRBV19 and TRBJ1-1; D is undetermined. V was cut by 2 bases and J by 1 base, with 11 bases left in between. This CDR3 is 15 amino acids long. Per the germline V gene, CDR1 is LNHDA and CDR2 is SQIVND (reference sequence). The CDR3 DNA sequence: TGTGCCAGTAGTATAAGCGGTTGGGCGAACACTGAAGCTTTCTTT. It is translated as CASSISGWANTEAFF.

V gene TRBV19 combines with J gene TRBJ1-5, with D maybe TRBD1 (6 bases). The germline CDR1 and CDR2 sequences are LNHDA and SQIVND (reference sequence). Trimming cost V 8 bases and J 4 bases, with 15 bases left between them. This CDR3 region has 14 residues. The CDR3 region is CASFGQGRNQPQHF. The DNA for the CDR3 is TGTGCCAGTTTTGGGCAGGGGCGTAATCAGCCCCAGCATTTT.

J is TRBJ1-4 and V is TRBV5-1, with TRBD1 as a possible D gene (6 bases). The V end was cut by 4 bases, the J end by 8 bases, with 15 bases between. The CDR3 is 14 amino acids. Germline lookup yields CDR1 SGHRS and CDR2 YFSETQ. DNA for the CDR3: TGCGCCAGCAGCCCCGGGGGGGCCGGGGAAAAACTGTTTTTT. This encodes CASSPGGAGEKLFF.

This chain links TRBV5-1 with TRBJ1-6; weak D call: TRBD1 (6 bases). The CDR3 extends over 14 amino acids. The V end lost 4 bases, the J end lost 3 bases, and 8 bases lay between the germline ends. Germline V CDR1 and CDR2: SGHRS, YFSETQ. The CDR3 is CASSPGHYNSPLHF. CDR3 sequence (DNA): TGCGCCAGCAGCCCGGGACACTATAATTCACCCCTCCACTTT.

The chain links TRBV5-5 to TRBJ2-1; the D gene is possibly TRBD2 (6 bases). Trimming stripped 2 bases from V and 9 bases from J, with 21 bases between. The CDR3 runs to 16 residues. The V gene's germline CDR1 is SGHKS and CDR2 YYEKEE (reference sequence). CDR3 DNA: TGTGCCAGCAGCTTTTATTCAGTGGCGGGGCTCGTTGAGCAGTTCTTC. Protein: CASSFYSVAGLVEQFF.

The J gene is TRBJ1-1, the V gene TRBV5-1; D ambiguous. Deletions cut 2 bases from V and 1 base from J, with 6 bases between. The CDR3 is 13 amino acids. Germline V gene lookup returns CDR1 SGHRS and CDR2 YFSETQ. The CDR3 here is CASSFGGNTEAFF. Here the CDR3 DNA reads TGCGCCAGCAGCTTTGGCGGGAACACTGAAGCTTTCTTT.

The V and J genes are TRBV29-1 and TRBJ2-5, with a tentative D call TRBD2 (5 bases). Germline V gene sequence: CDR1 SQVTM, CDR2 ANQGSEA. The CDR3 extends over 12 amino acids. The V end was cut by 7 bases, the J end by 3 bases, with 12 bases between. CDR3 loop: CSAGSREETQYF. The CDR3 DNA reads as TGCAGCGCGGGGTCTCGCGAAGAGACCCAGTACTTC.

V gene TRBV9 combines with J gene TRBJ2-1; 10 bases align to TRBD2. V shed 4 bases and J 2 bases; nucleotides not matched to a gene: 12. The CDR3 sequence is 18 residues long. Germline CDR1 reads SGDLS; CDR2 reads YYNGEE. CDR3 nucleotide sequence: TGTGCCAGCAGCCCGAGCGGGGGGGCCTTAAGCACCTACAATGAGCAGTTCTTC. This codes for CASSPSGGALSTYNEQFF.

The gene calls are TRBV4-2 and TRBJ2-5, with 7 bases lining up with TRBD2. Germline CDR1 is LGHNA and CDR2 is YNFKEQ. J lost 9 bases, V lost 1 base, and 8 bases had no gene match. The CDR3 length is 14 residues. This chain's CDR3 is CASSQGLAGWSQYF. Written as DNA, the CDR3 is TGTGCCAGCAGCCAAGGACTAGCAGGGTGGTCCCAGTACTTC.

The chain combines TRBV20-1 with TRBJ2-3; D remains ambiguous. Trimming pared 3 bases from V and 0 bases from J, leaving 7 bases between. Germline V gene data show CDR1 as DFQATT and CDR2 as SNEGSKA (reference sequence). This CDR3 contains 13 residues. The CDR3 reads CSASTPSTDTQYF. The CDR3 DNA sequence: TGCAGTGCTAGTACACCAAGCACAGATACGCAGTATTTT.

The chain couples TRBV18 to TRBJ2-3; 8 bases agree with TRBD1. Germline CDR1 KGHSH, CDR2 LQKENI. Losses at the gene ends were 3 bases for V and 4 bases for J; bases not matched to a gene: 6. CDR3 length: 15 residues. CDR3 region: CASSPRQGASDTQYF. The CDR3 nucleotides are TGTGCCAGCTCACCGAGGCAGGGGGCGTCAGATACGCAGTATTTT.

V and J are TRBV28 and TRBJ1-5; D is unresolved. The CDR3 loop spans 11 amino acids. Germline V lookup: CDR1 MDHEN, CDR2 SYDVKM. Trimming took off 5 bases at V and 6 bases at J, with 5 bases between the two ends. As DNA, the CDR3 is TGTGCCAGCAGTACCGGTCAGCCCCAGCATTTT. This encodes CASSTGQPQHF.

The chain joins TRBV9 to TRBJ1-1, with 8 bases that match TRBD1. Per germline, CDR1 SGDLS and CDR2 YYNGEE. This CDR3 is 17 amino acids long. V was clipped by 1 base and J by 0 bases; unmatched bases: 8. The CDR3 DNA follows: TGTGCCAGCAGCGTATTACCAGGGGGCACAATGAACACTGAAGCTTTCTTT. This sequence encodes CASSVLPGGTMNTEAFF. The complete variable domain, with remaining parts taken from reference TRBV9 and TRBJ1-1, reads DSGVTQTPKHLITATGQRVTLRCSPRSGDLSVYWYQQSLDQGLQFLIQYYNGEERAKGNILERFSAQQFPDLHSELNLSSLELGDSALYFCASSVLPGGTMNTEAFFGQGTRLTVV.

The J gene is TRBJ2-7, the V gene TRBV19; a weak D match, TRBD1 (6 bases). CDR1 is LNHDA, CDR2 SQIVND, per germline (reference sequence). Trimming took off 4 bases at V and 6 bases at J, with 16 bases between the two ends. CDR3 length: 14 amino acids. Written as DNA, the CDR3 is TGTGCCAGTAGTAATACAGGGTCAGTCGGCGAGCAGTACTTC. Its translation is CASSNTGSVGEQYF.